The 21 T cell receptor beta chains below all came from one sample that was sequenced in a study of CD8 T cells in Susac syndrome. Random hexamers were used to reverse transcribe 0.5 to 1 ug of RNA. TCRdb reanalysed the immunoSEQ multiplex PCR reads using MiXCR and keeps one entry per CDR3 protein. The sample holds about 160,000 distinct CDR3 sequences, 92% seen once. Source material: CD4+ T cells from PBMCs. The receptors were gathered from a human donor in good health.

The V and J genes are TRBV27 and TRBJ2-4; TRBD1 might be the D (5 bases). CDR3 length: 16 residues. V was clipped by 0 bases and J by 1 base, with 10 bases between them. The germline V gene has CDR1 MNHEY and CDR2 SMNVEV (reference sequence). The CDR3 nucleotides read TGTGCCAGCAGTTTATCGGCAGGGTTGGCCAAAAACATTCAGTACTTC. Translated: CASSLSAGLAKNIQYF.

In DNA form, the CDR3 reads TGCGCCAGCAGCTTGGAACGGGCATCCTACAATGAGCAGTTCTTC. This gives the protein CASSLERASYNEQFF. This chain uses TRBV5-1 with TRBJ2-1; D is ambiguous. The germline CDR1 and CDR2 sequences are SGHRS and YFSETQ. Trimming removed 0 bases from V and 1 base from J, with 8 bases in between. This CDR3 has 15 amino acids.

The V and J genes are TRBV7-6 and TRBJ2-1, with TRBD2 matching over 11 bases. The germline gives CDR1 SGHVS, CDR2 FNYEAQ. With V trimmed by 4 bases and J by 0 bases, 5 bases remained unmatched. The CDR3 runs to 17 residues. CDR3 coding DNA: TGTGCCAGCAGCTCCACTCTAGCGGGGGGCTCCTACAATGAGCAGTTCTTC. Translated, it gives CASSSTLAGGSYNEQFF.

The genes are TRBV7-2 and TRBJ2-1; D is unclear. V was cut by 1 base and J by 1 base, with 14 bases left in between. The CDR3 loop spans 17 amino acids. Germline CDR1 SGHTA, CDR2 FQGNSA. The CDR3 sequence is CASSLGQRFRSYNEQFF. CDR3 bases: TGTGCCAGCAGCTTAGGTCAACGATTTCGATCCTACAATGAGCAGTTCTTC.

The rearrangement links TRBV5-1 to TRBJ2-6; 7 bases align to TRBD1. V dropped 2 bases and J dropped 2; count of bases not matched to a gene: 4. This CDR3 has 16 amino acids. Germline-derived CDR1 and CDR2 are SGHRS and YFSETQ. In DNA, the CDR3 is TGCGCCAGCAGCTTACAGGGGTCCCCTGGGGCCAACGTCCTGACTTTC. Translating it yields CASSLQGSPGANVLTF.

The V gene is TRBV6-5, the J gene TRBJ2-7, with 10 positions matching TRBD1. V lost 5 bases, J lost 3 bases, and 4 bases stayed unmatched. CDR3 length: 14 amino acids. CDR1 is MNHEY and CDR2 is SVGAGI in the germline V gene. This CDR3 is CASSQRTGGYEQYF. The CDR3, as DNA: TGTGCCAGCAGTCAAAGGACAGGGGGCTACGAGCAGTACTTC.

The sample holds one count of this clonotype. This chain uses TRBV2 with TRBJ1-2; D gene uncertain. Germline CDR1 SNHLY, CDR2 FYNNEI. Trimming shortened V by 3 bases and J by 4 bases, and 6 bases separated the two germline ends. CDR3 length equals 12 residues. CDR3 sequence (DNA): TGTGCCAGCAGTGACAGTGCCTATGGCTACACCTTC. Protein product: CASSDSAYGYTF.

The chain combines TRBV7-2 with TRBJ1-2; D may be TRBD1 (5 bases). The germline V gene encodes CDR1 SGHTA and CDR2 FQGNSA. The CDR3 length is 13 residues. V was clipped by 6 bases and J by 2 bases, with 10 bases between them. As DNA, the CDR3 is TGTGCCAGCAGACGGACAAAAAACTATGGCTACACCTTC. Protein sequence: CASRRTKNYGYTF.

CDR3 sequence reads: CASSSDSNQPQHF. Written as DNA, the CDR3 is TGTGCCAGCTCGTCGGACAGTAATCAGCCCCAGCATTTT. The chain is built from TRBV18 and TRBJ1-5; D may be TRBD1 (6 bases). V lost 6 bases to trimming and J lost 4 bases, with 10 bases between them. This CDR3 has 13 residues. Germline V gene data show CDR1 as KGHSH and CDR2 as LQKENI.

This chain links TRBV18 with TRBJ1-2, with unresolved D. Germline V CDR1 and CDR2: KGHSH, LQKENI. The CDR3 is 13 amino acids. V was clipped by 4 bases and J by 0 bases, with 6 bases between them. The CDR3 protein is CASSRNPNYGYTF. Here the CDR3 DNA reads TGTGCCAGCTCACGTAATCCTAACTATGGCTACACCTTC.

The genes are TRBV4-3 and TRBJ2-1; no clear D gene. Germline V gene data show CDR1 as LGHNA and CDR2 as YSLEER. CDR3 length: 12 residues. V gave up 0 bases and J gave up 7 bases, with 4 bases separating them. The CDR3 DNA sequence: TGCGCCAGCAGCCAAGATCGGAATGAGCAGTTCTTC. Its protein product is CASSQDRNEQFF.

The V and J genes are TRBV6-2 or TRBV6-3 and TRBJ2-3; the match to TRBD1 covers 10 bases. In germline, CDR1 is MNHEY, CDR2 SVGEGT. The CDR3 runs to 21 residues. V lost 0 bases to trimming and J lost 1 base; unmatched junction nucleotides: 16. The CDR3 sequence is CASSYSMSSDRGNRGTDTQYF. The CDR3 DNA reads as TGTGCCAGCAGTTACTCAATGTCTTCGGACAGGGGGAATAGAGGCACAGATACGCAGTATTTT.

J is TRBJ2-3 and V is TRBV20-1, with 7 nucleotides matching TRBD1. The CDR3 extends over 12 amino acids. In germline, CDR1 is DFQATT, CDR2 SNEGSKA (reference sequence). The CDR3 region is CRGQGGTDTQYF. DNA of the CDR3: TGCAGGGGGCAGGGGGGCACAGATACGCAGTATTTT.

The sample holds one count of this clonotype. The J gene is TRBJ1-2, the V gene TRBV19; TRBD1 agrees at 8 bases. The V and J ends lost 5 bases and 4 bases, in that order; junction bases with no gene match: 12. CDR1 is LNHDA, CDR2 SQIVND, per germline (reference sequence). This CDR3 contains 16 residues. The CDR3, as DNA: TGTGCCAGTAGTTCCCTCGGACAGGGCGCTGGCTATGGCTACACCTTC. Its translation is CASSSLGQGAGYGYTF.

CDR3 bases: TGTGCCAGCAGTGAACCGGGAGGACGCTACGAGCAGTACTTC. Translation: CASSEPGGRYEQYF. The chain is built from TRBV25-1 and TRBJ2-7; 7 nucleotides line up with TRBD2. CDR3 length: 14 amino acids. Trimming at V came to 2 bases and at J to 3 bases, leaving 4 bases not matched to a gene. Germline-derived CDR1 and CDR2 are MGHDK and SYGVNS.

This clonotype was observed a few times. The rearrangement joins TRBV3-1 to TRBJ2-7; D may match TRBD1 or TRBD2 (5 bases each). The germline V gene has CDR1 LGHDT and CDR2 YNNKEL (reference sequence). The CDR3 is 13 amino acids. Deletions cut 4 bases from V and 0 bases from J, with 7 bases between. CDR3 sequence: CASSLGASYEQYF. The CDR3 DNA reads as TGTGCCAGCAGCCTCGGGGCCTCCTACGAGCAGTACTTC.

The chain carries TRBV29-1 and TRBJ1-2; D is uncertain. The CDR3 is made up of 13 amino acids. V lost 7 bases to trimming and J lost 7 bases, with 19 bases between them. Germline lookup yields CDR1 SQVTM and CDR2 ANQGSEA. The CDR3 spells CSAPTVRGGGYTF. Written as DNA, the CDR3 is TGCAGCGCTCCCACCGTACGGGGAGGTGGCTACACCTTC.

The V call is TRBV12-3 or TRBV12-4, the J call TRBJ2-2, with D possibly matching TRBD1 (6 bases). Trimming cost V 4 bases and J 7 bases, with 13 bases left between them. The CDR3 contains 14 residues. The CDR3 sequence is CASSSQKGGGELFF. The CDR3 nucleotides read TGTGCCAGCAGTTCCCAAAAAGGGGGCGGGGAGCTGTTTTTT.

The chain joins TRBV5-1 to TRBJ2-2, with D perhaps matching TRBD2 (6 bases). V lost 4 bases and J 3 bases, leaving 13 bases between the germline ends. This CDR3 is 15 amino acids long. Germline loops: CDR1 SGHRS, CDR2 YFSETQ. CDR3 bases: TGCGCCAGCAGCATTACTAGCAGAGACACCGGGGAGCTGTTTTTT. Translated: CASSITSRDTGELFF.

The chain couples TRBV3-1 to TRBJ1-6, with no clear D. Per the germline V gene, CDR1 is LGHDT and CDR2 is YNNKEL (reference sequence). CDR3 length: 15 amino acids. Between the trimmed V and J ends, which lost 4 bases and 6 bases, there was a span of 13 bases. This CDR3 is CASSPRTQSNSPLHF. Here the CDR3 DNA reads TGTGCCAGCAGCCCTCGGACCCAGAGTAATTCACCCCTCCACTTT.

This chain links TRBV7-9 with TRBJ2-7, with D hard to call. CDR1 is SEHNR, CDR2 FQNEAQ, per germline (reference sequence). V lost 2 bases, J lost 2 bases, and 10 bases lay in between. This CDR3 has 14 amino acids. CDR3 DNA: TGTGCCAGCAGCTTAAGTCCAGGAACCTACGAGCAGTACTTC. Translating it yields CASSLSPGTYEQYF.